The rows below give T cell receptor beta chains drawn from one sample of a study of CD8 T cells in ankylosing spondylitis. TCRdb passed the 5' RACE reads through MiXCR, listing each CDR3 protein once. In the table there are over 600,000 distinct CDR3 sequences, around 20% of which are singletons. Sequenced: blood, either unsorted or a sorted T cell fraction (not recorded which). The receptors originated from a male donor with ankylosing spondylitis. CDR3s include the opening cysteine and the closing phenylalanine or tryptophan. The D gene is left open where the match is weak. Expanded clones are given a class, and other clones once, few, many or no size at all.

d_call j_call clone_size v_call cdr3_nt cdr3_aa
. TRBJ2-2 . TRBV5-1 TGCGCCAGCAGCTTGGATTGGGGGCTAGGCACCGGGGAGCTGTTTTTT CASSLDWGLGTGELFF
. TRBJ1-1 few TRBV12-3/TRBV12-4 TGTGCCAGCAGTCCTAGTGGGACGGGCACTGAAGCTTTCTTT CASSPSGTGTEAFF
. TRBJ2-7 few TRBV20-1 TGCAGTGCTAGACCTTCAGGGCTACAGGCCTACGAGCAGTACTTC CSARPSGLQAYEQYF
. TRBJ1-6 few TRBV20-1 TGCAGTGCTAGAGTGACAGGCAATTCACCCCTCCACTTT CSARVTGNSPLHF
. TRBJ1-1 few TRBV10-1 TGCGCCAGCAGGGACACTCTGAACACTGAAGCTTTCTTT CASRDTLNTEAFF
TRBD2 TRBJ2-1 . TRBV5-5 TGTGCCAGCAGCTTACTAGCGGAGACCTCGGGTGAGCAGTTCTTC CASSLLAETSGEQFF
TRBD2 TRBJ2-1 many TRBV5-1 TGCGCCAGCAGCTTGGCTAGCGGGAGCTACAATGAGCAGTTCTTC CASSLASGSYNEQFF
. TRBJ2-2 . TRBV7-3 TGTGCCAGCAGGGGGGGCCAGGGTCACAGGACCGGGGAGCTGTTTTTT CASRGGQGHRTGELFF
. TRBJ1-6 . TRBV5-1 TGCGCCAGCAGCTCCAGACGGACCTATAATTCACCCCTCCACTTT CASSSRRTYNSPLHF
. TRBJ2-5 . TRBV5-6 TGTGCCAGCAGACAACTCCGGGATGTTCAAGAGACCCAGTACTTC CASRQLRDVQETQYF
TRBD2 TRBJ2-3 . TRBV3-1 TGTGCCAGCAGCCAAGGGACTAGCGGGAGCCAAGCCACAGATACGCAGTATTTT CASSQGTSGSQATDTQYF
TRBD2 TRBJ2-1 . TRBV7-9 TGTGCCAGCACCCTAGGACTAGCGGGGGGGCAGAGGGAGCAGTTCTTC CASTLGLAGGQREQFF
. TRBJ1-1 . TRBV20-1 TGCAGTGCTAGAGATCCTAAGAACACTGAAGCTTTCTTT CSARDPKNTEAFF
. TRBJ2-5 many TRBV4-2 TGTGCCAGCAGCCAAGTCCGGACAGACCAAGAGACCCAGTACTTC CASSQVRTDQETQYF